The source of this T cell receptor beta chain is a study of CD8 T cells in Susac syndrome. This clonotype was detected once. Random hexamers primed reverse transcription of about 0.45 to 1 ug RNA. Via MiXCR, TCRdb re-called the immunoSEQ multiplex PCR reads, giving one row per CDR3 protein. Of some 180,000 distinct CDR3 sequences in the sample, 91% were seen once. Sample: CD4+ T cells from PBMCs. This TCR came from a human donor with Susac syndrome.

CDR3: CATSPRGQSTDTQYF. For the CDR3, the DNA is TGTGCCACCAGCCCCCGGGGACAGAGCACAGATACGCAGTATTTT. The genes are TRBV24-1 and TRBJ2-3; TRBD1 aligns across 7 bases. J gave up 0 bases and V 7 bases, and 6 bases lay outside the gene matches. This CDR3 spans 15 amino acids. Germline-derived CDR1 and CDR2 are KGHDR and SFDVKD.